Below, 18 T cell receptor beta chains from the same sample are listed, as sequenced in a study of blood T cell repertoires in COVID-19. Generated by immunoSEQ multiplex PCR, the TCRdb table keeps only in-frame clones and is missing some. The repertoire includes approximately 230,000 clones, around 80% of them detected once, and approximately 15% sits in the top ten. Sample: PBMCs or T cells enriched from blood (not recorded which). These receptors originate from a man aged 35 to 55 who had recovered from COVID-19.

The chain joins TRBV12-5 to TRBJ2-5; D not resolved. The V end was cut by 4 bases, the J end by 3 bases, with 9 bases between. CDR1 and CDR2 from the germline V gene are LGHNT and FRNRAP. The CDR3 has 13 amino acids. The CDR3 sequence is CASGSDWEETQYF. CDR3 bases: TGTGCTAGTGGTTCAGACTGGGAAGAGACCCAGTACTTC.

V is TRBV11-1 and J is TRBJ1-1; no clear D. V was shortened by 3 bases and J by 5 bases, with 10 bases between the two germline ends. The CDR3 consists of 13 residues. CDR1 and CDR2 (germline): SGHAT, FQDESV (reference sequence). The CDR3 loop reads CASSFQASTEAFF. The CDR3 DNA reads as TGTGCCAGCAGCTTCCAGGCGAGTACTGAAGCTTTCTTT.

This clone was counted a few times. DNA of the CDR3: TGTGCCAGCAGCTTAAACCCCGCGAGGACCGGGGAGCTGTTTTTT. Encoded protein: CASSLNPARTGELFF. The chain uses TRBV7-3 and TRBJ2-2; D is unresolved. There are 15 residues in the CDR3. In germline, CDR1 is SGHTA, CDR2 FQGTGA. The V end lost 1 base, the J end lost 5 bases, and 11 bases lay between the germline ends.

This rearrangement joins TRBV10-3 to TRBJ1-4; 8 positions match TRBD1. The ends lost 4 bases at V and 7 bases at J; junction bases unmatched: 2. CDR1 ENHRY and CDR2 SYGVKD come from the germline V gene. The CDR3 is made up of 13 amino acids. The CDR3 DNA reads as TGTGCCATCAGTGCCAGGGGGCTTGAAAAACTGTTTTTT. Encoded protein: CAISARGLEKLFF.

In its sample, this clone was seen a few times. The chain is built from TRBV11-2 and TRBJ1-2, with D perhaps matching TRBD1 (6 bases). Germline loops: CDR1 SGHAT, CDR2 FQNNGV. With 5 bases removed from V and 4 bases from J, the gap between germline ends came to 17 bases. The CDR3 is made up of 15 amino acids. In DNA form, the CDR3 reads TGTGCCAGCAGCAAAGGGGGTTTCCGATCCTATGGCTACACCTTC. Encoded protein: CASSKGGFRSYGYTF.

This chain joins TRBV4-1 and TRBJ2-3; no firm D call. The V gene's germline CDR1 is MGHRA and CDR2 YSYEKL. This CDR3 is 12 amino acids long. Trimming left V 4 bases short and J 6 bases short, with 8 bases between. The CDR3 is CASSPPSDTQYF. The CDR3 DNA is TGCGCCAGCAGCCCCCCCTCGGATACGCAGTATTTT.

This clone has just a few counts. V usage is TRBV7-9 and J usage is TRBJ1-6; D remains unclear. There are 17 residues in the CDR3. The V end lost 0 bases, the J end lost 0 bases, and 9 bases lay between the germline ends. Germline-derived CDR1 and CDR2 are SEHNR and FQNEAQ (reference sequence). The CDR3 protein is CASSLAFGSSYNSPLHF. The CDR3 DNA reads TGTGCCAGCAGCTTAGCGTTCGGGAGCTCCTATAATTCACCCCTCCACTTT.

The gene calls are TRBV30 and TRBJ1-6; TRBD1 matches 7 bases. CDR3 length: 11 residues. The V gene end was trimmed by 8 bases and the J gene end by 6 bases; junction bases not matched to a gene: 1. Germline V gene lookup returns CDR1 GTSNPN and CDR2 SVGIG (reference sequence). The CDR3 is CAQGGNSPLHF. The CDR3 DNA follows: TGTGCCCAGGGGGGTAATTCACCCCTCCACTTT.

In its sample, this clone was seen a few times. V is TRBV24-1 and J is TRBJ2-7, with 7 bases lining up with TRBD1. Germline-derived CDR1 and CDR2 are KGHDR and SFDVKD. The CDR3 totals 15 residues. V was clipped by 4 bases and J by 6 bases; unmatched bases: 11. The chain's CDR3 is CATSDDRVTFAEQYF. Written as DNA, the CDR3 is TGTGCCACCAGTGACGACAGGGTCACTTTTGCCGAGCAGTACTTC.

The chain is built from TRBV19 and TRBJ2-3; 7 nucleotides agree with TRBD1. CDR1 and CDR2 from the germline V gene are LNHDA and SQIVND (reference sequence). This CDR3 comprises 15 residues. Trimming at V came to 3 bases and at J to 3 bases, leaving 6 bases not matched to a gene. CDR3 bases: TGTGCCAGTAGTATGGTAGGGGGCTTGACAGATACGCAGTATTTT. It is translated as CASSMVGGLTDTQYF.

CDR3 residues: CASSPYDIAGVKYNEQFF. For the CDR3, the DNA is TGTGCCAGCTCACCTTATGACATAGCGGGGGTGAAATACAATGAGCAGTTCTTC. The chain couples TRBV18 to TRBJ2-1; 9 positions agree with TRBD2. Germline V gives CDR1 KGHSH, CDR2 LQKENI. The CDR3 extends over 18 amino acids. V shed 3 bases and J 4 bases; nucleotides not matched to a gene: 13. The variable domain in full, with the rest retrieved from reference TRBV18 and TRBJ2-1, is NAGVMQNPRHLVRRRGQEARLRCSPMKGHSHVYWYRQLPEEGLKFMVYLQKENIIDESGMPKERFSAEFPKEGPSILRIQQVVRGDSAAYFCASSPYDIAGVKYNEQFFGPGTRLTVL.

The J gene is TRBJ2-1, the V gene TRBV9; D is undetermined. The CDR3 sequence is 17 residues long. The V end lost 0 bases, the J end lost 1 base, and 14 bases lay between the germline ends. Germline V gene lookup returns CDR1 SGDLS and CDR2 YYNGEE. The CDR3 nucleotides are TGTGCCAGCAGCGTAGTGTATTCCCCTAGTTCCTACAATGAGCAGTTCTTC. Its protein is CASSVVYSPSSYNEQFF.

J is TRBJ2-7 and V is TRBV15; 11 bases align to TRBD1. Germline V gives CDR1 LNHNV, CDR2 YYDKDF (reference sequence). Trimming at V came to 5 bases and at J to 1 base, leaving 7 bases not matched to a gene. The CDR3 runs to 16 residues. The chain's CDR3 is CATSPPDRGPSYEQYF. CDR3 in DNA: TGTGCCACCAGCCCGCCGGACAGGGGGCCTTCCTACGAGCAGTACTTC.

The CDR3, as DNA: TGCAGCGTTGGGTGGCCGACTGGGGCCAACGTCCTGACTTTC. Its protein is CSVGWPTGANVLTF. The chain employs TRBV29-1 and TRBJ2-6; the D is unclear. V was clipped by 4 bases and J by 2 bases, with 9 bases between them. The CDR3 runs to 14 residues. The germline CDR1 and CDR2 sequences are SQVTM and ANQGSEA.

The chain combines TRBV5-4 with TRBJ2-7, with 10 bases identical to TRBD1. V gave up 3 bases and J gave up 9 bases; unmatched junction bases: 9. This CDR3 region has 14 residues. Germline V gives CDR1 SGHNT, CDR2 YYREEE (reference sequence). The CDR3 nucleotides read TGTGCCAGCAGCTGGGACAGGGGTGATCTCGGGCAGTACTTC. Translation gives CASSWDRGDLGQYF.

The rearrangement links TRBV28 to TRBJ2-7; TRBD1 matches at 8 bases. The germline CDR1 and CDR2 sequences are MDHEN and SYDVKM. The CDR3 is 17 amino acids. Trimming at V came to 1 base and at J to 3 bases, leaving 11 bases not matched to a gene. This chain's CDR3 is CASSLYVGTGYFYEQYF. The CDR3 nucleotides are TGTGCCAGCAGTTTATATGTGGGGACAGGCTATTTCTACGAGCAGTACTTC.

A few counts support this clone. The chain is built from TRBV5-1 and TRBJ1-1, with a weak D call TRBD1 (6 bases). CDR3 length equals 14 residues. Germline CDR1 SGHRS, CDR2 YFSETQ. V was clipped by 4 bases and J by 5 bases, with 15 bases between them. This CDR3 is CASSQTGSGTEAFF. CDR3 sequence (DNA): TGCGCCAGCAGCCAAACAGGGAGTGGGACTGAAGCTTTCTTT.

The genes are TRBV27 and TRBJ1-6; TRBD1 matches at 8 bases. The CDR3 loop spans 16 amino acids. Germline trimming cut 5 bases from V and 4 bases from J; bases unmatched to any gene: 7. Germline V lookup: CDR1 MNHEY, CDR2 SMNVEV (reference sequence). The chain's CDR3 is CASSGLGQGYNSPLHF. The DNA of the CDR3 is TGTGCCAGCAGTGGCCTAGGACAGGGATATAATTCACCCCTCCACTTT.